The present TCR beta chain was sequenced within a study of metastatic and nonmetastatic thyroid tumors. On the study more broadly: It was across blood and tumor or nodule tissue from malignant and benign thyroid patients that repertoires were compared. Whole-study findings and limits: Across blood and tumor, TCR beta diversity in malignant thyroid tumors was reportedly significantly higher than in benign nodules.

This clone occurred many times. Its specificity is unknown. Nobody among the patients had been given any treatment before thyroid surgery. How the authors handled the data: A classifier of distant metastasis in papillary thyroid cancer was built from CDR3 differences (across clinicopathological groups). TCRdb recomputed clones from the PCR reads via MiXCR. These V and J calls are TCRdb output, not the study's own analysis. The sample lists tens of thousands of clones, around 32% occurring once. The V end lost 10 bases, the J end lost 6 bases, and 31 bases lay between the germline ends. The germline V gene encodes CDR1 LNHDA and CDR2 SQIVND (reference sequence). This CDR3 region has 18 residues.

Input material: blood. This chain joins TRBV19 and TRBJ2-1; perhaps TRBD2 as D (5 bases). The TCR was taken from a female donor with papillary thyroid cancer or a benign thyroid nodule (not recorded which). Some clones in this sample may be carry-over from other donors' samples. CDR3 region: CATPNSMDCPLGSNEQFF. The CDR3 nucleotides are TGTGCCACCCCGAACTCCATGGACTGCCCCCTGGGTAGCAATGAGCAGTTCTTC.